This T cell receptor (beta chain) was identified in a study of blood T cell repertoires in COVID-19. Germline lookup yields CDR1 LNHDA and CDR2 SQIVND (reference sequence). The CDR3 consists of 14 residues. Trimming removed 10 bases from V and 6 bases from J; junction bases left unmatched: 10. Measured with immunoSEQ multiplex PCR; TCRdb has only the in-frame clones, and not every one. This sample has around 100,000 clones, with more than 75% found just once. This clonotype was sampled from a human donor in a cohort sampled during active COVID-19. The chain uses TRBV19 and TRBJ1-5; 9 bases match TRBD1. The specimen was peripheral blood. CDR3 loop: CANMGTGFGQPQHF. The DNA of the CDR3 is TGTGCCAATATGGGGACAGGGTTTGGTCAGCCCCAGCATTTT.